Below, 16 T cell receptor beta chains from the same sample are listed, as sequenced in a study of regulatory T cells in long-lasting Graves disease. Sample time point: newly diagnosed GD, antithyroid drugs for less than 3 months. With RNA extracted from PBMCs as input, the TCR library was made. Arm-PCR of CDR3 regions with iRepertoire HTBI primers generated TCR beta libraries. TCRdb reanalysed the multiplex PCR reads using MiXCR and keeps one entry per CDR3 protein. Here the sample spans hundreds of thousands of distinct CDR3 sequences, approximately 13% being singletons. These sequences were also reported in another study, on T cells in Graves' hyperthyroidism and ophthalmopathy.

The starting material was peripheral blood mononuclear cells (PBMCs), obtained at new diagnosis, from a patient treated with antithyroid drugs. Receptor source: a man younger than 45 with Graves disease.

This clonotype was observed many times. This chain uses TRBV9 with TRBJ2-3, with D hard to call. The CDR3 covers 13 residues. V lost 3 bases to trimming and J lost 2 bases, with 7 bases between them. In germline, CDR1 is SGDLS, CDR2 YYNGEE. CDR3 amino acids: CASSARLTDTQYF. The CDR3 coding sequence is TGTGCCAGCAGCGCCCGTCTCACAGATACGCAGTATTTT.

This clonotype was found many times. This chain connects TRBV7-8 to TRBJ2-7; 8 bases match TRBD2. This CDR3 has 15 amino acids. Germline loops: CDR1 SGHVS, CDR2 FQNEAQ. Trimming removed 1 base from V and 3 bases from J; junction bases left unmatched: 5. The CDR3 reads CASSLGASGLYEQYF. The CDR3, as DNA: TGTGCCAGCAGCTTAGGTGCTAGCGGGCTCTACGAGCAGTACTTC. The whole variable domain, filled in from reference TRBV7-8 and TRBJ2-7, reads GAGVSQSPRYKVAKRGQDVALRCDPISGHVSLFWYQQALGQGPEFLTYFQNEAQLDKSGLPSDRFFAERPEGSVSTLKIQRTQQEDSAVYLCASSLGASGLYEQYFGPGTRLTVT.

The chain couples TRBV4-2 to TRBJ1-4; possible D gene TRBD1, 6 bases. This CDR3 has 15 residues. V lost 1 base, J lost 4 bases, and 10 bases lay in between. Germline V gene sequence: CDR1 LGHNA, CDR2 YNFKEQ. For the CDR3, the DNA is TGTGCCAGCAGCCAAGTACAGGGCAATAATGAAAAACTGTTTTTT. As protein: CASSQVQGNNEKLFF.

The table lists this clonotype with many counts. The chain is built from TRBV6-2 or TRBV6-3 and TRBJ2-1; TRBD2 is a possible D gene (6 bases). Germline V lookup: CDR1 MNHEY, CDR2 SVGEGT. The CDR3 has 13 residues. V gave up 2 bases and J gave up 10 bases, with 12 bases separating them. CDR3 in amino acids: CASSYVLAGEQFF. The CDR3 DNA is TGTGCCAGCAGTTACGTACTAGCCGGCGAGCAGTTCTTC.

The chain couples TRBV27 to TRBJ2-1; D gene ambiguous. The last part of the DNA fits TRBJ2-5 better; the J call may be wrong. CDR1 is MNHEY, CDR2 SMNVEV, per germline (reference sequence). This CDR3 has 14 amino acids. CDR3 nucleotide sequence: TGTGCCAGCAGCAGAAAGGGCCGCCAAGAGACCCAGTACTTC. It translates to CASSRKGRQETQYF.

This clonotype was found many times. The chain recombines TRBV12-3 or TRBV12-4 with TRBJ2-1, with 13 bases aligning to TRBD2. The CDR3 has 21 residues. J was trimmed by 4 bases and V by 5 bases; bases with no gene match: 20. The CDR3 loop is CASSQTSGRAFGGYGYNEQFF. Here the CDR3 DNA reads TGTGCCAGCAGTCAAACTAGCGGGAGGGCCTTCGGGGGGTATGGATACAATGAGCAGTTCTTC.

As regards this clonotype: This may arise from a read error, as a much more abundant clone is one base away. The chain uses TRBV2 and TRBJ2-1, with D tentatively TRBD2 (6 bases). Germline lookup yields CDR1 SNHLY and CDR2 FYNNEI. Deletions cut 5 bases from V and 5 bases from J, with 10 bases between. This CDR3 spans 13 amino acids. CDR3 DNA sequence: TGTGCCAGCAGTCGCCTAGCGAACAATGAGCAGTTCTTC. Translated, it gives CASSRLANNEQFF.

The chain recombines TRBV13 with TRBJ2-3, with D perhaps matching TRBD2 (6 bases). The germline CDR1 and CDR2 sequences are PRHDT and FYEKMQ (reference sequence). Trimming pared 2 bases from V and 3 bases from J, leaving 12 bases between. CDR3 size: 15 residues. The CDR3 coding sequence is TGTGCCAGCAGCTTAACCGGGAGCGGTACAGATACGCAGTATTTT. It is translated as CASSLTGSGTDTQYF.

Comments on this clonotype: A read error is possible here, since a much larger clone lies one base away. The CDR3 loop reads CSALFPGEHYF. The CDR3 nucleotides are TGCAGTGCGTTATTCCCCGGCGAGCATTACTTC. This rearrangement joins TRBV20-1 to TRBJ2-7; D gene unclear. This CDR3 comprises 11 residues. Germline assignment: CDR1 DFQATT and CDR2 SNEGSKA (reference sequence).

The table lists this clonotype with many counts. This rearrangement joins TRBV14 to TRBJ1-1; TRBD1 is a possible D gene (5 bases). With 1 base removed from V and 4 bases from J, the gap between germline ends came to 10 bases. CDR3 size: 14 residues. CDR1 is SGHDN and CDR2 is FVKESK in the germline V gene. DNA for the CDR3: TGTGCCAGCAGCCAAGTGGCGGGGACCACTGAAGCTTTCTTT. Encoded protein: CASSQVAGTTEAFF. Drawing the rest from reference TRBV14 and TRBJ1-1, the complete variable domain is EAGVTQFPSHSVIEKGQTVTLRCDPISGHDNLYWYRRVMGKEIKFLLHFVKESKQDESGMPNNRFLAERTGGTYSTLKVQPAELEDSGVYFCASSQVAGTTEAFFGQGTRLTVV.

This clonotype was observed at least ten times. CDR3 nucleotide sequence: TGTGCCATCCAATGGACAGGGGGCTACAATGAGCAGTTCTTC. Its protein is CAIQWTGGYNEQFF. This rearrangement joins TRBV12-3 or TRBV12-4 to TRBJ2-1, with 10 bases fitting TRBD1. The CDR3 loop spans 14 amino acids. The V and J ends lost 10 bases and 3 bases, in that order; junction bases with no gene match: 6.

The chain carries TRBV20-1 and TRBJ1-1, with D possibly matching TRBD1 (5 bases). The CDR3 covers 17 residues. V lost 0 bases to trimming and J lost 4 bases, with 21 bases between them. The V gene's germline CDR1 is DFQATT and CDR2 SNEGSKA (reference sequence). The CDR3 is CSARDFGRGDGATEAFF. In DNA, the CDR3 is TGCAGTGCTAGAGATTTTGGGAGAGGGGACGGGGCCACTGAAGCTTTCTTT.

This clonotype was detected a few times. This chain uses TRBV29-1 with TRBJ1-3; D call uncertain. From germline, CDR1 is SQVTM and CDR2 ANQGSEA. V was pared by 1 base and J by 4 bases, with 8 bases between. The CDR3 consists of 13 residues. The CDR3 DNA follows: TGCAGCGTTGAAGTGTTCGGGGGAAACACCATATATTTT. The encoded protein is CSVEVFGGNTIYF.

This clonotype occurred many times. CDR3 in amino acids: CASSQSAGDGTQYF. The CDR3 DNA is TGTGCCAGCTCCCAATCAGCGGGAGACGGTACGCAGTATTTT. The chain combines TRBV7-9 with TRBJ2-3; 8 nucleotides match TRBD2. In germline, CDR1 is SEHNR, CDR2 FQNEAQ (reference sequence). The V gene end was trimmed by 8 bases and the J gene end by 8 bases; junction bases not matched to a gene: 12. This CDR3 is 14 amino acids long.

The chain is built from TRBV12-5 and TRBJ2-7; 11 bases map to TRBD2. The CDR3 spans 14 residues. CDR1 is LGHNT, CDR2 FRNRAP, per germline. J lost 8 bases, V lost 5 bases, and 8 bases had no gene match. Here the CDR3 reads CASGGTSGRYKQYF. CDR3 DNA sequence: TGTGCTAGTGGTGGGACTAGCGGAAGGTACAAGCAGTACTTC.

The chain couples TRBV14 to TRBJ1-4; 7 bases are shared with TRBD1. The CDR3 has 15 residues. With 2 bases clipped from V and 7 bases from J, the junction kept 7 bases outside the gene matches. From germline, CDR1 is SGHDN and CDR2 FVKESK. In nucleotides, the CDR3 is TGTGCCAGCAGCCAAAACAGGGGAGGGACTGAAAAACTGTTTTTT. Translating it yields CASSQNRGGTEKLFF.